This TCR beta chain was documented in a study of monozygotic twins with inflammatory bowel disease. Study-level results: Whereas healthy co-twins had higher TCRbeta diversity (inverse Simpson), IBD patients had lower diversity. Versus healthy twins, IBD patients showed fewer clonotypes shared with others, especially with disease activity.

This CDR3 has 14 amino acids. In germline, CDR1 is MNHEY, CDR2 SVGEGT. TCRdb reprocessed the 5' RACE reads and keeps a single row for each CDR3 protein, giving no DNA. This table holds about 150,000 distinct CDR3 sequences. As concerns this clonotype: As yet, its antigen is unknown.

The receptor comes from a human donor with ulcerative colitis or Crohn's disease, or a healthy co-twin of an affected twin (not recorded which). This chain uses TRBV6-2 or TRBV6-3 with TRBJ2-2; with no DNA, the TCRdb D assignment of TRBD1 cannot be verified. The sequenced sample consisted of blood. This CDR3 is CAGRPGASTGELFF.